The 22 T cell receptor beta chains below all came from one sample that was sequenced in a study of T cell responses to AZD1222 COVID-19 vaccine (dated by TCRdb to the early 2020s). What the time point label conveys for this sample: baseline before first vaccination. The library came from the immunoSEQ multiplex PCR assay. Imported from immuneACCESS, the table was reduced by TCRdb to in-frame sequences with V and J called. These copies leave out some clones; in studies compared against another copy, an unresolved V gene accounts for under half, and the cause of the remainder is not known. The sample includes 130,000 or so clones, with about 92% observed a single time. 1.5% to 2% of the sample belongs to the ten largest clones. The sample here was peripheral blood, taken on day 0 of AZD1222 vaccination. The receptors here all came from an adult in good health.

J is TRBJ2-2 and V is TRBV6-5; perhaps TRBD1 as D (5 bases). Trimming stripped 2 bases from V and 11 bases from J, with 9 bases between. The germline V gene has CDR1 MNHEY and CDR2 SVGAGI. The CDR3 runs to 12 residues. The CDR3 DNA reads TGTGCCAGCAGTTACCCGCAGGGAGAGCTGTTTTTT. Translation gives CASSYPQGELFF.

This chain connects TRBV5-1 to TRBJ1-4; 8 bases align to TRBD1. J gave up 4 bases and V 4 bases, and 3 bases lay outside the gene matches. The length of the CDR3 is 14 residues. The germline V gene has CDR1 SGHRS and CDR2 YFSETQ. The CDR3 sequence: CASSAGQGNEKLFF. The CDR3 DNA reads as TGCGCCAGCAGCGCCGGACAGGGTAATGAAAAACTGTTTTTT.

The J gene is TRBJ1-1, the V gene TRBV20-1; D is uncertain. Trimming removed 7 bases from V and 1 base from J, with 7 bases in between. There are 11 residues in the CDR3. The V gene's germline CDR1 is DFQATT and CDR2 SNEGSKA (reference sequence). The CDR3: CSGRRNTEAFF. In DNA form, the CDR3 reads TGCAGTGGTAGGAGGAACACTGAAGCTTTCTTT.

The rearrangement joins TRBV19 to TRBJ1-6; 8 bases match TRBD1. Trimming took 3 bases from V and 12 from J; bases not matched to a gene: 13. The CDR3 totals 16 residues. Germline-derived CDR1 and CDR2 are LNHDA and SQIVND (reference sequence). This CDR3 is CASSIRRQGLVGPLHF. The CDR3 region has the DNA TGTGCCAGTAGTATCAGGAGACAGGGGCTGGTCGGACCCCTCCACTTT.

This chain links TRBV7-9 with TRBJ1-1; possible D gene TRBD1, 6 bases. V lost 10 bases and J 1 base, leaving 16 bases between the germline ends. The CDR3 loop spans 14 amino acids. Per germline, CDR1 SEHNR and CDR2 FQNEAQ (reference sequence). This CDR3 reads CAIIRGPQNTEAFF. The CDR3 nucleotides are TGTGCCATCATACGGGGGCCCCAGAACACTGAAGCTTTCTTT.

The chain combines TRBV5-5 with TRBJ1-1; D may be TRBD1 (5 bases). Per the germline V gene, CDR1 is SGHKS and CDR2 is YYEKEE (reference sequence). The CDR3 runs 15 residues. V shed 0 bases and J shed 5 bases, with 14 bases lying between them. This CDR3 reads CASSLDLGGGTEAFF. The CDR3 region has the DNA TGTGCCAGCAGCTTGGATCTCGGCGGGGGTACTGAAGCTTTCTTT.

The V gene is TRBV30, the J gene TRBJ1-6; possibly TRBD1 for D (5 bases). The CDR3 has 16 residues. In germline, CDR1 is GTSNPN, CDR2 SVGIG (reference sequence). V dropped 0 bases and J dropped 4 bases, with 13 bases sitting between them. CDR3 loop: CAWSVQRGLYNSPLHF. The CDR3 DNA follows: TGTGCCTGGAGTGTTCAAAGGGGCTTGTATAATTCACCCCTCCACTTT.

The chain joins TRBV15 to TRBJ1-6; D is undetermined. Germline V lookup: CDR1 LNHNV, CDR2 YYDKDF (reference sequence). The CDR3 has 16 residues. Trimming took off 6 bases at V and 0 bases at J, with 12 bases between the two ends. The DNA for the CDR3 is TGTGCCACCAGAAAGGACGGAAGCTCCTATAATTCACCCCTCCACTTT. The encoded protein is CATRKDGSSYNSPLHF.

This chain connects TRBV2 to TRBJ2-3, with 10 bases fitting TRBD1. V was pared by 6 bases and J by 1 base, with 4 bases of the junction left unmatched. Germline V gives CDR1 SNHLY, CDR2 FYNNEI. The CDR3 is 15 amino acids. This CDR3 is CASRGGTGGTDTQYF. Here the CDR3 DNA reads TGTGCCAGCAGGGGGGGGACAGGGGGCACAGATACGCAGTATTTT. The full variable domain, its missing parts supplied by reference TRBV2 and TRBJ2-3, is EPEVTQTPSHQVTQMGQEVILRCVPISNHLYFYWYRQILGQKVEFLVSFYNNEISEKSEIFDDQFSVERPDGSNFTLKIRSTKLEDSAMYFCASRGGTGGTDTQYFGPGTRLTVL.

The chain uses TRBV11-2 and TRBJ2-7; no reliable D call. Trimming shortened V by 5 bases and J by 4 bases, and 9 bases separated the two germline ends. The CDR3 extends over 12 amino acids. CDR1 is SGHAT and CDR2 is FQNNGV in the germline V gene. CDR3 nucleotides: TGTGCCAGCAGCCAAGACCGTTACGAGCAGTACTTC. Residues: CASSQDRYEQYF.

J is TRBJ1-1 and V is TRBV18; 7 bases map to TRBD1. The J segment lost 6 bases and the V segment lost 5 bases, leaving 9 bases of the junction unmatched. There are 14 residues in the CDR3. CDR1 and CDR2 (germline): KGHSH, LQKENI. CDR3 sequence: CASSTQGGFAEAFF. As DNA, the CDR3 is TGTGCCAGCTCAACGCAAGGGGGCTTCGCTGAAGCTTTCTTT.

For the CDR3, the DNA is TGTGCCAGCAGCTTAGGGGTGGATGTTGGTGGCTACACCTTC. Its protein is CASSLGVDVGGYTF. The chain links TRBV7-2 to TRBJ1-2; the D is unclear. Germline CDR1 is SGHTA and CDR2 is FQGNSA. Trimming cost V 1 base and J 7 bases, with 13 bases left between them. The CDR3 contains 14 residues.

This sequence joins TRBV7-2 and TRBJ1-2; D is unclear. CDR1 SGHTA and CDR2 FQGNSA come from the germline V gene. The CDR3 is 15 residues long. The V and J ends lost 4 bases and 5 bases respectively, with 17 bases between them. The CDR3 loop is CASSYETTWVYGYTF. CDR3 DNA sequence: TGTGCCAGCAGCTACGAAACAACCTGGGTTTATGGCTACACCTTC.

There are a few counts of this clone. The chain uses TRBV30 and TRBJ2-6; D call uncertain. The CDR3 contains 11 residues. The V gene's germline CDR1 is GTSNPN and CDR2 SVGIG (reference sequence). The V and J ends lost 1 base and 13 bases respectively, with 8 bases between them. The CDR3 loop is CAWSGGGVLTF. In DNA form, the CDR3 reads TGTGCCTGGAGTGGGGGTGGGGTCCTGACTTTC. Looking up the rest from reference TRBV30 and TRBJ2-6 gives the full variable domain: SQTIHQWPATLVQPVGSPLSLECTVEGTSNPNLYWYRQAAGRGLQLLFYSVGIGQISSEVPQNLSASRPQDRQFILSSKKLLLSDSGFYLCAWSGGGVLTFGAGSRLTVL.

The chain couples TRBV6-6 to TRBJ1-1; the match to TRBD1 covers 8 bases. The germline gives CDR1 MNHNY, CDR2 SVGAGI (reference sequence). The CDR3 extends over 16 amino acids. With 5 bases clipped from V and 0 bases from J, the junction kept 8 bases outside the gene matches. The CDR3 DNA reads as TGTGCCAGCAGTCCAGGACAGGGTATTCTGAACACTGAAGCTTTCTTT. This sequence encodes CASSPGQGILNTEAFF.

This clone was observed a single time. This chain links TRBV5-3 with TRBJ2-5; 8 bases are shared with TRBD1. TRBV5-3 falls under the ORF class, with uncertain function. After removal of 2 bases from V and 0 bases from J, the junction contained 6 bases not matched to a gene. CDR3 size: 16 residues. Here the CDR3 reads CARSFPDRDNQETQYF. The CDR3 DNA follows: TGTGCCAGAAGCTTCCCGGACAGGGATAACCAAGAGACCCAGTACTTC.

The J gene is TRBJ2-1, the V gene TRBV5-4; possible D gene TRBD2, 5 bases. This CDR3 is built from 13 residues. Germline-derived CDR1 and CDR2 are SGHNT and YYREEE (reference sequence). V was clipped by 1 base and J by 5 bases, with 7 bases between them. The CDR3 reads CASSLIGNNEQFF. DNA for the CDR3: TGTGCCAGCAGCTTGATCGGGAACAATGAGCAGTTCTTC.

This clone has more than one count but fewer than ten. The CDR3 DNA follows: TGTGCCAGCAGTGTTCGGTTGAACACTGAAGCTTTCTTT. Its translation is CASSVRLNTEAFF. The chain is built from TRBV2 and TRBJ1-1; D unclear. V was clipped by 4 bases and J by 0 bases, with 6 bases between them. The CDR3 sequence is 13 residues long. Germline CDR1 and CDR2: SNHLY and FYNNEI.

The V and J genes are TRBV14 and TRBJ2-1, with D possibly being TRBD1 or TRBD2 (5 bases each). V shed 4 bases and J shed 5 bases, with 12 bases lying between them. This CDR3 region has 14 residues. Per germline, CDR1 SGHDN and CDR2 FVKESK. The DNA of the CDR3 is TGTGCCAGCAGCCGGGGACCAGGACACAATGAGCAGTTCTTC. Translating gives CASSRGPGHNEQFF.

In its sample, this clone was seen once. The chain carries TRBV7-6 and TRBJ2-7; no reliable D call. The CDR3 is 13 residues long. V dropped 0 bases and J dropped 2 bases, with 5 bases sitting between them. Germline V gene data show CDR1 as SGHVS and CDR2 as FNYEAQ. CDR3 amino acids: CASSLANAYEQYF. CDR3 sequence (DNA): TGTGCCAGCAGCTTAGCAAACGCCTACGAGCAGTACTTC.

V usage is TRBV11-2 and J usage is TRBJ2-5; tentatively, D is TRBD2 (6 bases). Germline values: CDR1 SGHAT, CDR2 FQNNGV. Trimming took 0 bases from V and 5 from J, leaving 10 bases between them. The CDR3 length is 14 residues. The CDR3: CASSLDVAAETQYF. In DNA, the CDR3 is TGTGCCAGCAGCTTAGATGTAGCGGCGGAGACCCAGTACTTC.

The table lists this clone with a count of one. Here the CDR3 reads CATSRDRFSSSSSYNEQFF. CDR3 DNA sequence: TGTGCCACCAGCAGAGACCGGTTTTCAAGTTCAAGCTCCTACAATGAGCAGTTCTTC. The chain uses TRBV15 and TRBJ2-1; D not resolved. Trimming left V 0 bases short and J 0 bases short, with 18 bases between. Germline loops: CDR1 LNHNV, CDR2 YYDKDF (reference sequence). This CDR3 is 19 amino acids long.